This T cell receptor beta chain comes out of a study of blood T cell repertoires in COVID-19. Study overall: Sources were T cells, B-cell-depleted T cells, or PBMCs; the material itself was cDNA or gDNA.

Produced via immunoSEQ multiplex PCR; TCRdb's table is partial and in-frame only. The sample has about 140,000 clones; about three quarters are singletons. In germline, CDR1 is SEHNR, CDR2 FQNEAQ (reference sequence). The V gene lost 4 bases and the J gene lost 8 bases, with 9 bases spanning the gap. The CDR3 length is 12 residues. Sequenced: peripheral blood. This chain connects TRBV7-9 to TRBJ2-1, with D maybe TRBD2 (5 bases). This sequence originates from a woman of 80 years or more with active or convalescent COVID-19. The CDR3 is CASSSHGDEQFF. The CDR3 DNA reads TGTGCCAGCAGCTCCCACGGGGATGAGCAGTTCTTC.